The 5 T cell receptor beta chains listed next were all sequenced from one sample in a study of beta chain features in type 1 diabetes. Notes on the study in general: Shorter TCRB CDR3s, moderately but significantly so, marked every one of the four CD4+ subsets in Type 1 diabetes patients.

Their cognate antigens are unknown. The study reverse transcribed the entire isolated RNA, so it sequenced expressed TCRB transcripts. Produced via immunoSEQ multiplex PCR; TCRdb's table is partial and in-frame only. The sample carries about 650,000 clones, around 12% recorded once. The source material was naive CD4+ T cells from blood. These receptor sequences come from a man in his thirties or forties with type 1 diabetes.

This clone came up a few times. The chain combines TRBV11-2 with TRBJ2-1; 10 bases line up with TRBD2. Per the germline V gene, CDR1 is SGHAT and CDR2 is FQNNGV. The ends lost 1 base at V and 6 bases at J; junction bases unmatched: 3. The CDR3 is made up of 15 amino acids. This CDR3 reads CASSLGAGGPNEQFF. In DNA, the CDR3 is TGTGCCAGCAGCTTAGGAGCGGGGGGGCCCAATGAGCAGTTCTTC.

The chain uses TRBV7-9 and TRBJ1-2; perhaps TRBD1 as D (6 bases). Germline loops: CDR1 SEHNR, CDR2 FQNEAQ (reference sequence). V was trimmed by 3 bases and J by 5 bases, leaving 10 bases between them. CDR3 size: 13 residues. CDR3 sequence: CASSFGTKYGYTF. The CDR3 nucleotides read TGTGCCAGCAGCTTCGGGACAAAGTATGGCTACACCTTC. The full variable domain, in which reference TRBV7-9 and TRBJ1-2 provide the parts outside the CDR3, is DTGVSQNPRHKITKRGQNVTFRCDPISEHNRLYWYRQTLGQGPEFLTYFQNEAQLEKSRLLSDRFSAERPKGSFSTLEIQRTEQGDSAMYLCASSFGTKYGYTFGSGTRLTVV.

This chain joins TRBV7-2 and TRBJ2-5; maybe TRBD1 (5 bases). The germline V and J ends were trimmed by 8 bases and 5 bases, with 15 bases remaining between them. CDR1 is SGHTA and CDR2 is FQGNSA in the germline V gene. The CDR3 spans 13 residues. The CDR3 loop is CASGLGRVETQYF. CDR3 coding DNA: TGTGCCAGCGGTTTGGGCAGGGTTGAGACCCAGTACTTC.

A word on this clone: One end of the junction does not line up with germline, which may come from a read error. This rearrangement joins TRBV20-1 to TRBJ2-3; TRBD1 matches 9 bases. The CDR3 extends over 11 amino acids. Germline assignment: CDR1 DFQATT and CDR2 SNEGSKA (reference sequence). CDR3 region: CSARFGTGKIF. The CDR3 DNA reads as TGCAGTGCCAGGTTTGGGACAGGGAAAATCTTT.

This chain joins TRBV7-2 and TRBJ2-5; D ambiguous. With 8 bases removed from V and 4 bases from J, the gap between germline ends came to 14 bases. This CDR3 comprises 13 residues. Germline CDR1 reads SGHTA; CDR2 reads FQGNSA. CDR3 nucleotide sequence: TGTGCCAGCCGCCCGGGTCTGCGAGAGACCCAGTACTTC. Amino acid sequence: CASRPGLRETQYF.